This T cell receptor beta chain was documented in a study of sequential checkpoint blockade in melanoma. Study as a whole: First-line arms were nivolumab then ipilimumab, or the reverse, randomized 1:1.

The assay was immunoSEQ multiplex PCR, and TCRdb's table has in-frame clones only and misses some. The sample consists of some 3,000 clones, roughly 21% of them appearing once. This clone was counted between two and nine times. This CDR3 has 16 residues. CDR1 and CDR2 (germline): MNHGY, SAAAGT. V gave up 2 bases and J gave up 0 bases, with 13 bases separating them. Noted treatment: randomized to nivolumab then ipilimumab (arm A) or the reverse (arm B). This TCR came from a human patient with melanoma. Some clones in this sample may be carry-over from other donors' samples. The chain is built from TRBV6-8 and TRBJ1-1; unclear D gene. Sample: tumor tissue (inferred from file names), taken from a patient given nivolumab and ipilimumab in sequence. CDR3: CASSYPFDGMNTEAFF. Written as DNA, the CDR3 is TGTGCCAGCAGTTACCCTTTTGACGGCATGAACACTGAAGCTTTCTTT.